The sample holds many counts of the clone carrying this T cell receptor beta chain. The CDR3 runs to 14 residues. With V trimmed by 6 bases and J by 5 bases, 8 bases remained unmatched. Germline CDR1 reads MNHEY; CDR2 reads SVGAGI. The use of a sample-barcoded 5' primer and a J-beta primer mix characterized a second PCR of about 7 to 12 cycles. TCRdb fed the 5' RACE reads into MiXCR, producing one record per CDR3 protein. This sample has some 930,000 distinct CDR3 sequences, with 25% to 30% found just once. This sample was included in a study of blood T cells in healthy people across ages. This sample was also put to use in a study of T cells of mothers and their children.

Input material: blood. The rearrangement uses TRBV6-5 and TRBJ2-7, with 9 bases that match TRBD1. The clonotype was recovered from a woman aged 40 to 50 in good health. Here the CDR3 DNA reads TGTGCCAGCAGGAAACAGGGGGCCCTCGACGAGCAGTACTTC. Its translation: CASRKQGALDEQYF.